This T cell receptor (beta chain) is drawn from a study of early T cells in non-severe SARS-CoV-2 infection. In the library, individual cDNA molecules carried attached unique molecular identifiers. TCRdb recomputed calls from the 5' RACE reads with MiXCR, one row per CDR3 protein. This sample yields just under 65,000 distinct CDR3 sequences, of which around 13% are seen a single time; roughly 4.2% belongs to the top ten. The sample holds many counts of this clonotype. This TCR was sampled from an adult who was a healthcare worker with PCR-confirmed SARS-CoV-2 infection or an uninfected control (not recorded which). Source material: whole blood.

CDR3 protein: CASSPTGYGYTF. DNA of the CDR3: TGTGCCAGCAGTCCTACAGGGTACGGCTACACCTTC. The rearrangement links TRBV3-1 to TRBJ1-2; D may be TRBD1 (6 bases). Germline CDR1 is LGHDT and CDR2 is YNNKEL (reference sequence). The CDR3 runs 12 residues. Trimming shortened V by 6 bases and J by 8 bases, and 13 bases separated the two germline ends.